This section outlines one T cell receptor beta chain sequence together with its context. The antigen is undetermined. The junction does not match germline at one end; this may be a read error. The sample providers were healthy Caucasian people from Russia, aged roughly 6 to 95. The CDR3 is made up of 16 amino acids. In germline, CDR1 is MNHNS, CDR2 SASEGT. This record belongs to a study of blood T cells in healthy people across ages. Study conclusions and caveats: There were more naive CD4+ cells and higher diversity in long-lived donors than in aged donors. It was held that the diversity estimates obtained from one million T cells were underestimates.

It was with a sample-barcoded 5' primer and a J-beta primer mix that a second PCR of about 7 to 12 cycles was run. Every individual sample yielded 2.5 million or more paired-end reads (each containing CDR3). TCRdb itself ran the 5' RACE reads through MiXCR, one entry per CDR3 protein. The sample records approximately 810,000 distinct CDR3 sequences, 35% to 40% being singletons. This TCR was recovered from a young man in good health. Sequences were obtained from blood. The V gene is TRBV6-1, the J gene TRBJ2-2; 14 bases fit TRBD2. Written as DNA, the CDR3 is TGTGCCACCAGGACTAGCGGGGGGCTGAGAACCGGGGAACTGTTTTTT. It encodes CATRTSGGLRTGELFF.